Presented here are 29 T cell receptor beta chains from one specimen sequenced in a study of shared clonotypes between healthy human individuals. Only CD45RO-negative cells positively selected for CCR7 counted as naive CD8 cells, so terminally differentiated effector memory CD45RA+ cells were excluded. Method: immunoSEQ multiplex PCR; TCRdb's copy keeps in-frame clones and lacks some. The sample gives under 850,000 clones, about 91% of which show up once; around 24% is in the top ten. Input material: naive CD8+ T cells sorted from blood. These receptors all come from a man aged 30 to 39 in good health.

The CDR3 spells CASSARGLEQETQYF. In DNA form, the CDR3 reads TGTGCCAGCAGCGCCCGGGGACTAGAGCAAGAGACCCAGTACTTC. The V and J genes are TRBV6-1 and TRBJ2-5; 8 bases are shared with TRBD2. The CDR3 length is 15 residues. CDR1 is MNHNS, CDR2 SASEGT, per germline. Unmatched junction bases numbered 8, after V lost 6 bases and J lost 2 bases.

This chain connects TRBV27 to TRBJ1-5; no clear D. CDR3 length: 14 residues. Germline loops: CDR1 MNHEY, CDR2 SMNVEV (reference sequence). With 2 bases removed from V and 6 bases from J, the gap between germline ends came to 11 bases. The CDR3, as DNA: TGTGCCAGCAGTTTACGAGGGAACACTCAGCCCCAGCATTTT. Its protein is CASSLRGNTQPQHF.

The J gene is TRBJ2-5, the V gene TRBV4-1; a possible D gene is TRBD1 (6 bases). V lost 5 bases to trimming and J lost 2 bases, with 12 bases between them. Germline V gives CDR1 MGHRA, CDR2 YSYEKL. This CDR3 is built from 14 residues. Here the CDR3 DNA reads TGCGCCAGCAGCTACCGACAGGATCAAGAGACCCAGTACTTC. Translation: CASSYRQDQETQYF.

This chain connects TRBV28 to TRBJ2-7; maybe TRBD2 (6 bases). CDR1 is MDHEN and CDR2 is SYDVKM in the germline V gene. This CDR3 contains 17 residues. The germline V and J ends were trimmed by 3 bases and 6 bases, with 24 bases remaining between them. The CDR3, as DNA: TGTGCCAGCAGTTTCATCCCCCGGAAGGTAGCGGTAGCCGAGCAGTACTTC. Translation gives CASSFIPRKVAVAEQYF.

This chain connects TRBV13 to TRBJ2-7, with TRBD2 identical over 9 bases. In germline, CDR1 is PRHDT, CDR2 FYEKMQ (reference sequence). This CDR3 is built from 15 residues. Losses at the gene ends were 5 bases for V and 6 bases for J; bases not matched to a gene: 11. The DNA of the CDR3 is TGTGCCAGCAGCATGACTAGCGGAAATGGGGCCGAGCAGTACTTC. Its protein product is CASSMTSGNGAEQYF.

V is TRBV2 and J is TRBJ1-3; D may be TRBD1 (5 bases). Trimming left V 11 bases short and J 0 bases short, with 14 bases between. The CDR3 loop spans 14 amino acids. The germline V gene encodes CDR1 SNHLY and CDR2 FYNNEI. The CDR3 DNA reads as TGTGCCTTGCTCCAGGGTCTCTCTGGAAACACCATATATTTT. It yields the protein CALLQGLSGNTIYF.

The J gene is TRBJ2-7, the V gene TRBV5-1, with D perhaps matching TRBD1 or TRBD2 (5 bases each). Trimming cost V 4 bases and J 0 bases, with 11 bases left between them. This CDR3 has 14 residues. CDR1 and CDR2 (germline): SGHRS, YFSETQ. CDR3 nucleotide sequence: TGCGCCAGCAGCCCCGGGACGAACTCCTACGAGCAGTACTTC. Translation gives CASSPGTNSYEQYF.

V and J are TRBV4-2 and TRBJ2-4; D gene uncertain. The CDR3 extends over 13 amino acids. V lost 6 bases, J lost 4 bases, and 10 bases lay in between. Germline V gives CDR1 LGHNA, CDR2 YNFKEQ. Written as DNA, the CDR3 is TGTGCCAGCAGAGAGACGGGTAAAAACATTCAGTACTTC. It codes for CASRETGKNIQYF.

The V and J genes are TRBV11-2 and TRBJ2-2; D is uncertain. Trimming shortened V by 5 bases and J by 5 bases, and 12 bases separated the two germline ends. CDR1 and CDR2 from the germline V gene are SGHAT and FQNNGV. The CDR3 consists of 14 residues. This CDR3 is CASSVTMGTGELFF. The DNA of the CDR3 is TGTGCCAGCAGCGTGACAATGGGGACCGGGGAGCTGTTTTTT. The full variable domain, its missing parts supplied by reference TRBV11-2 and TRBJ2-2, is EAGVAQSPRYKIIEKRQSVAFWCNPISGHATLYWYQQILGQGPKLLIQFQNNGVVDDSQLPKDRFSAERLKGVDSTLKIQPAKLEDSAVYLCASSVTMGTGELFFGEGSRLTVL.

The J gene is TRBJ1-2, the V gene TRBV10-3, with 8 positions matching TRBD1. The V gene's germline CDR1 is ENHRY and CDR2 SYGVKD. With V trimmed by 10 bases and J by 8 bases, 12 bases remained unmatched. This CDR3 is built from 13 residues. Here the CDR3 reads CATIEPTGAGYTF. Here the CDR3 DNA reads TGTGCCACCATAGAACCGACAGGGGCCGGCTACACCTTC.

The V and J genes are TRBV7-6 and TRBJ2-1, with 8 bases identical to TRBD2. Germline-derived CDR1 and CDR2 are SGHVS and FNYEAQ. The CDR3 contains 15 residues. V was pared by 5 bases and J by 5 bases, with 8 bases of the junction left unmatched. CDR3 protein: CASSRSGSPHNEQFF. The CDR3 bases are TGTGCCAGCAGCCGAAGCGGGAGCCCCCACAATGAGCAGTTCTTC.

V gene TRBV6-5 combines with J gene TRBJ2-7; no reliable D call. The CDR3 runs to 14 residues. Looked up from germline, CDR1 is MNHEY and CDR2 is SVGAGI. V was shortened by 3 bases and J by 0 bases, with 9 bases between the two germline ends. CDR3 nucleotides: TGTGCCAGCAGTTATGGCGCAGACTCCTACGAGCAGTACTTC. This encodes CASSYGADSYEQYF.

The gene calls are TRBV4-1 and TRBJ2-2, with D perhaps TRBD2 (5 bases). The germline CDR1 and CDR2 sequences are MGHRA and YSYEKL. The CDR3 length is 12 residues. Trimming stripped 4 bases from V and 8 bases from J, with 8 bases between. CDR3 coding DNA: TGCGCCAGCAGCCCTAGCTTTGGGGAGCTGTTTTTT. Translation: CASSPSFGELFF.

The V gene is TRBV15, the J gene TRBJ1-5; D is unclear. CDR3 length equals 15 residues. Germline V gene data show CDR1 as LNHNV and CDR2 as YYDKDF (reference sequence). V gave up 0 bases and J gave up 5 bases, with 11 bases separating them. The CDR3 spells CATSREMVGYQPQHF. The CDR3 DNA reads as TGTGCCACCAGCAGAGAAATGGTAGGGTATCAGCCCCAGCATTTT. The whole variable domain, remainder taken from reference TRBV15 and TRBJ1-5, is DAMVIQNPRYQVTQFGKPVTLSCSQTLNHNVMYWYQQKSSQAPKLLFHYYDKDFNNEADTPDNFQSRRPNTSFCFLDIRSPGLGDTAMYLCATSREMVGYQPQHFGDGTRLSIL.

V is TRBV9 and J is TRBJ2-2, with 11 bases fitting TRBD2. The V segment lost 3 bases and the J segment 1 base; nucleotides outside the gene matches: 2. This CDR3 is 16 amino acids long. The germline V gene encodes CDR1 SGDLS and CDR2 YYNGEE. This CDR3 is CASSAGLAGNTGELFF. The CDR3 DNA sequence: TGTGCCAGCAGCGCCGGACTAGCGGGGAACACCGGGGAGCTGTTTTTT.

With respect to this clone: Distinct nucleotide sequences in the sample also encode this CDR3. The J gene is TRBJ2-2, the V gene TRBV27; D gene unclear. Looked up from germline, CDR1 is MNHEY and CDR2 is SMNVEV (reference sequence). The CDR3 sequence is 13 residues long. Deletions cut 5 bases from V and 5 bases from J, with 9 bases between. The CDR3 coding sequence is TGTGCCAGCAGTGGGGTAGGAACCGGGGAGCTGTTTTTT. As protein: CASSGVGTGELFF.

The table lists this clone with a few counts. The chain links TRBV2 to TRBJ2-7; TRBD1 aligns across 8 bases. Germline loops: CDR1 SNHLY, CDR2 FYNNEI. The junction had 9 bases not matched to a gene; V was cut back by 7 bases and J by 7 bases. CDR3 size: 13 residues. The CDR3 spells CASTQGASWEQYF. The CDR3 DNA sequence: TGTGCCAGCACGCAGGGGGCCTCGTGGGAGCAGTACTTC.

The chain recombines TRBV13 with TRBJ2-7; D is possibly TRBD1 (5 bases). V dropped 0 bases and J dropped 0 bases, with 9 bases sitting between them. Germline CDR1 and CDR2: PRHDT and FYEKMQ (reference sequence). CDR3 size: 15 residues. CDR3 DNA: TGTGCCAGCAGCTTAGGGGCAGGGTTCTCCTACGAGCAGTACTTC. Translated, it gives CASSLGAGFSYEQYF. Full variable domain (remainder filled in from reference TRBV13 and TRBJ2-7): AAGVIQSPRHLIKEKRETATLKCYPIPRHDTVYWYQQGPGQDPQFLISFYEKMQSDKGSIPDRFSAQQFSDYHSELNMSSLELGDSALYFCASSLGAGFSYEQYFGPGTRLTVT.

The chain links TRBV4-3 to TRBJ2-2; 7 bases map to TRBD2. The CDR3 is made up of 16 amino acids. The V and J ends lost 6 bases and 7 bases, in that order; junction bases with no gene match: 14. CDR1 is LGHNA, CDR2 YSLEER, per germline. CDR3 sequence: CASRGTGGSLVGELFF. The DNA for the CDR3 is TGCGCCAGCAGGGGGACTGGCGGGAGTCTTGTCGGGGAGCTGTTTTTT.

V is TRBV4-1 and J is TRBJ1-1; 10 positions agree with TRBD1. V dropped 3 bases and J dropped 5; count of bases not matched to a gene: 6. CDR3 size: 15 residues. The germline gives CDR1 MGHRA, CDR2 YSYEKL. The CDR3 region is CASSQDRGKGTEAFF. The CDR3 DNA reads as TGCGCCAGCAGCCAGGACAGGGGGAAGGGGACTGAAGCTTTCTTT.

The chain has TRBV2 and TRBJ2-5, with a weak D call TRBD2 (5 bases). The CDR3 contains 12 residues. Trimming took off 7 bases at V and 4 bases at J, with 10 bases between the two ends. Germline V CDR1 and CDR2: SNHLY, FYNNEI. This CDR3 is CASISGRETQYF. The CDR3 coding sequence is TGTGCCAGCATAAGCGGCCGAGAGACCCAGTACTTC.

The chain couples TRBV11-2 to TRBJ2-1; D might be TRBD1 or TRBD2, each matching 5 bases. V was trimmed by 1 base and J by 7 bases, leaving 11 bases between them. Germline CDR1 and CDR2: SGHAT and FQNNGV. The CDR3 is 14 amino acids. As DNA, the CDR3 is TGTGCCAGCAGCTTAGGTCCGGGACGGAATGAGCAGTTCTTC. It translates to CASSLGPGRNEQFF. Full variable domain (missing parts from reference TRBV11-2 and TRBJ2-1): EAGVAQSPRYKIIEKRQSVAFWCNPISGHATLYWYQQILGQGPKLLIQFQNNGVVDDSQLPKDRFSAERLKGVDSTLKIQPAKLEDSAVYLCASSLGPGRNEQFFGPGTRLTVL.

The CDR3 sequence: CASRRGAGNQPQHF. The CDR3 region has the DNA TGTGCCAGCAGACGGGGGGCGGGCAATCAGCCCCAGCATTTT. J is TRBJ1-5 and V is TRBV27, with D possibly TRBD1 on 6 matching bases. Germline CDR1 and CDR2: MNHEY and SMNVEV (reference sequence). V was pared by 6 bases and J by 2 bases, with 11 bases between. This CDR3 is built from 14 residues.

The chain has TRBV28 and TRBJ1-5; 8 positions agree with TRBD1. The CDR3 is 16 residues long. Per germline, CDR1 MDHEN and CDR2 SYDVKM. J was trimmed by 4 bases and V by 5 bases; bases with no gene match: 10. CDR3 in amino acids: CASSPGAGGANQPQHF. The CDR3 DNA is TGTGCCAGCAGTCCGGGGGCAGGGGGCGCGAATCAGCCCCAGCATTTT.

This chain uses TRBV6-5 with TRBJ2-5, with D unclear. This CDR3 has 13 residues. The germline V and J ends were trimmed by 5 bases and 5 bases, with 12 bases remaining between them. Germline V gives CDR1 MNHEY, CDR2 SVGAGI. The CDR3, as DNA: TGTGCCAGCAGTCCTCGGATAAAGGAGACCCAGTACTTC. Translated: CASSPRIKETQYF.

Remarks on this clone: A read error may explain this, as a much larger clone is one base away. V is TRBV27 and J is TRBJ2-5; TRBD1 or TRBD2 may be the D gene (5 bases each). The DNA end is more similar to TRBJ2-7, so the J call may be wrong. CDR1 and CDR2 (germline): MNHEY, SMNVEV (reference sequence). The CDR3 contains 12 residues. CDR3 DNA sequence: TGTGCCAGCAGCGATCTGGGGGACGAGCAGTACTTC. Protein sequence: CASSDLGDEQYF.

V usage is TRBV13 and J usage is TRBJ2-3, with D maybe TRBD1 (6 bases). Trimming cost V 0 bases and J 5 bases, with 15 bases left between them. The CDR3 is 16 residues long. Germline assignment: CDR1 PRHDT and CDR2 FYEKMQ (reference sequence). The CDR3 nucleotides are TGTGCCAGCAGCTTAGGCCTGGGGGCAGGCGAAGATACGCAGTATTTT. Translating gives CASSLGLGAGEDTQYF.

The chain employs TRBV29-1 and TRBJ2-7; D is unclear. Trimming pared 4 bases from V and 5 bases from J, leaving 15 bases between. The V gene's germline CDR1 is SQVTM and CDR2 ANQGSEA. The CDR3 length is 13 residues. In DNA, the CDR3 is TGCAGCGTTGTGGCCACCCGGCTAGACGAGCAGTACTTC. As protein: CSVVATRLDEQYF.

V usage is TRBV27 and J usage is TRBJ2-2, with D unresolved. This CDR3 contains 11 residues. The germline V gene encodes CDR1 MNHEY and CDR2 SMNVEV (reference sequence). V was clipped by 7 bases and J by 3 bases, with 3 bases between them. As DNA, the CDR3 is TGTGCCAGCACCCACACCGGGGAGCTGTTTTTT. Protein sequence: CASTHTGELFF.